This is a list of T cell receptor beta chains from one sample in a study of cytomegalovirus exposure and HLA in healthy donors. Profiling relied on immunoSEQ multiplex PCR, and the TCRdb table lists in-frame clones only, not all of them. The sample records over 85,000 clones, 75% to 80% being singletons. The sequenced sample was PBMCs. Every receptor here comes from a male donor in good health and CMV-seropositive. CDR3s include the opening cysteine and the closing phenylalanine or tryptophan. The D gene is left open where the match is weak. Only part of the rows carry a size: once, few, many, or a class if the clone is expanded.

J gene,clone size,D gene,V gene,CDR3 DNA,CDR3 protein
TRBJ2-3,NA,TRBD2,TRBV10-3,TGTGCCATCAGTGGGAGCGGGAGATACACAGATACGCAGTATTTT,CAISGSGRYTDTQYF
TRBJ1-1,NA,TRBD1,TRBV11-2,TGTGCCAGCAGCTTGGACAGGCGAAACACTGAAGCTTTCTTT,CASSLDRRNTEAFF
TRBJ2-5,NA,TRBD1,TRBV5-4,TGTGCCAGCAGGCGCGACCTGGACAGGGGTCAGACCCAGTACTTC,CASRRDLDRGQTQYF
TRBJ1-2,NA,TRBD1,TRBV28,TGTGCCAGCAGTATGGGGACAGCCGGGGGAGATGGCTACACCTTC,CASSMGTAGGDGYTF
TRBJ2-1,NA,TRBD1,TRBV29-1,TGCAGCGTTGCAGGACAGGGTCGAAAAGGGAATGAGCAGTTCTTC,CSVAGQGRKGNEQFF
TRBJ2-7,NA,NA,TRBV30,TGTGCCTGGACCCCCGAGCAGGGGTACGAGCAGTACTTC,CAWTPEQGYEQYF
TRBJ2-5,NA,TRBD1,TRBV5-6,TGTGCCAGCGGGGCAGCGGACAGGGCGCAAGAGACCCAGTACTTC,CASGAADRAQETQYF
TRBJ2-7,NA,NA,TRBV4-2,TGTGCCAGCAGCCAAGTAAGGGGGTCCTACGAGCAGTACTTC,CASSQVRGSYEQYF
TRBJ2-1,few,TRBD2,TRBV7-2,TGTGCCAGCCGGGCGGGAGAAGGTGAGCAGTTCTTC,CASRAGEGEQFF
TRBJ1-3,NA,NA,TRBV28,TGTGCCAGCAGTGTACCCCAGAGGGGAAACACCATATATTTT,CASSVPQRGNTIYF
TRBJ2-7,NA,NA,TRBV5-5,TGTGCCAGCAGCTGGGATTACAGGGCCGACGAGCAGTACTTC,CASSWDYRADEQYF
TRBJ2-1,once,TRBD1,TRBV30,TGTGCCTGGAGTTGGGAACAGGGGGGTCGCCGTGAGCAGTTCTTC,CAWSWEQGGRREQFF
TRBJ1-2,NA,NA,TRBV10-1,TGCGCCAGCAGTGAATACAAAAACTATGGCTACACCTTC,CASSEYKNYGYTF
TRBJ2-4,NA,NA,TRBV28,TGTGCCAGCAGTTTGATCGGTACTCTAGCCAAAAACATTCAGTACTTC,CASSLIGTLAKNIQYF
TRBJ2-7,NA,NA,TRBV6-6,TGTGCCAGCATCCCCCGAGGCTCCGACTACGAGCAGTACTTC,CASIPRGSDYEQYF
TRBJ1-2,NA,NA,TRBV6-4,TGTGCCAGCAGGGCGGTCATGGCCGACTCTGGCTACACCTTC,CASRAVMADSGYTF
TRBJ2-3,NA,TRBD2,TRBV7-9,TGTGCCAGCAGCTCAACAGGGACTAGCGGGAGTGGGGATACGCAGTATTTT,CASSSTGTSGSGDTQYF
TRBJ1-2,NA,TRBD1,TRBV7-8,TGTGCCAGCAGCTTAGTTGGACAGGGAGAGTATGGCTACACCTTC,CASSLVGQGEYGYTF